This TCR beta chain was captured by sequencing in a study of long-term antiretroviral therapy in people with HIV. Overall study context: Some samples came about a decade before the 2015 immediate-ART recommendation, and these were the earliest. Study-wide points: Even long-term ART left TRB diversity below transplant donor controls, despite gains.

Unmatched junction bases numbered 2, after V lost 3 bases and J lost 2 bases. Germline lookup yields CDR1 LNHDA and CDR2 SQIVND (reference sequence). This CDR3 has 14 residues. A minimum of one pre-ART and two post-ART PBMC samples existed for each donor. The content of samples before DNA extraction was roughly 0.95-10 million cryopreserved PBMC. Running of the v3.0 immunoSEQ assay took place at survey level. Produced via immunoSEQ multiplex PCR; TCRdb's table is partial and in-frame only. The sample contains tens of thousands of clones, less than 90% of which appear only once. As for this clone: Its antigen is unknown.

The sample in question was unsorted PBMCs, obtained just before starting antiretroviral therapy. The receptor was derived from a woman between 18 and 30 years old with HIV. The chain employs TRBV19 and TRBJ1-2; TRBD1 matches at 8 bases. CDR3 DNA sequence: TGTGCCAGTAGTATCGGACAGGGAAACTATGGCTACACCTTC. Translating gives CASSIGQGNYGYTF.